This T cell receptor (beta chain) was profiled in a study of immune characteristics of hereditary and idiopathic chronic pancreatitis. A note on the overall study: The study profiled local pancreatic immune cells and TCRbeta repertoires in hereditary and idiopathic chronic pancreatitis compared with control organ donor pancreases. TCRbeta sequencing included about five control pancreases, fewer than ten pancreases with hereditary chronic pancreatitis and roughly 6 pancreases with idiopathic chronic pancreatitis. Minimal in vitro experimental manipulation of pancreas-infiltrating T cells was the reason the gDNA-based approach was selected.

Patients undergoing total pancreatectomy with islet autotransplantation (TPIAT) were the source of the chronic pancreatitis pancreas tissue. The chronic pancreatitis patients who were included had no known history of diabetes. Genomic DNA was extracted directly from bulk pancreas tissue, without T cell sorting, for TCRbeta sequencing. Pancreas tissues were collected consecutively from patients and organ donors at two US centers. The investigation overall reported the following: Among under 15 chronic pancreatitis patients, higher numbers of productive TCR rearrangements went along with higher disease severity scores, showing a positive correlation. Chronic pancreatitis caused by alcohol use was excluded from the study. Compared with controls, TCRbeta repertoire diversity was significantly higher and clonality was lower in both chronic pancreatitis groups. Because patient tissue could only be obtained at the time of TPIAT, differences in disease duration may have influenced the immune findings.

As regards this clone: No antigen is known for it. The record has no base qualities; no much larger clone is one base away.

Preparation of the library involved the immunoSEQ multiplex PCR assay. From pancreatic genomic DNA, the TCRbeta CDR3 region along with adjacent sequences was amplified and then sequenced. The authors processed their data as follows. Repertoire diversity was measured as a mean normalized Shannon-Wiener index, alongside productive clonality and productive rearrangement counts. Control and chronic pancreatitis repertoire metrics were compared by means of the nonparametric Mann-Whitney U test. CDR3beta sequences with identical amino acid composition and length across subjects were defined as shared clonotypes. Sourced from immuneACCESS, this table was stored by TCRdb with only in-frame sequences that have V and J called. A share of the clones is absent; for the studies checked, an unresolved V gene accounts for under half, and the remainder has no known explanation. That table gives V, J and clone size, and the DNA gave D and trimming. Present in this sample are about 14,000 clones, less than 75% of which were seen just once. The ten largest make up about 14% of the sample.

The sequenced sample consisted of pancreas tissue with hereditary chronic pancreatitis. The source is a human donor with chronic pancreatitis.

The CDR3 sequence is CASNGDTGELFF. The sequenced DNA is TGTGCCAGCAACGGGGATACCGGGGAGCTGTTTTTT. The sequence is built from TRBV27 and TRBJ2-2; tentative D gene TRBD2, with 5 bases matching. From its cysteine to its phenylalanine, the CDR3 spans 12 amino acids. Only the CDR3 DNA stays, 36 bases, in frame from base 1. Trimming removed 7 bases from V and 5 bases from J, leaving 8 bases between the germline ends. CDR1 MNHEY and CDR2 SMNVEV were looked up in the germline V gene (reference sequence).